This TCR beta chain was recorded in a study of cytomegalovirus exposure and HLA in healthy donors. For the study at large: Out of 300 to 500 genotyped donors, approximately 84% belonged to the Caucasian-associated ancestry cluster. Study conclusions and caveats: Overall, around 150 TCR beta chains were annotated as cytomegalovirus-associated. For most TCR beta V segments, an earlier analysis put the productive rate at about 87% or about 30% of the time.

V trimming: 6 bases; J trimming: 4 bases; junction bases outside the gene matches: 11. The CDR3 is 15 residues long. Germline loops: CDR1 SQVTM, CDR2 ANQGSEA. PCR used 60 Vbeta primers and 13 Jbeta primers. Data came from immunoSEQ multiplex PCR; TCRdb stores just in-frame clones and leaves some out. In the table there are under 200,000 clones, approximately 75% of which are singletons. Details on this clone: Antigen unknown.

Sequences were obtained from PBMCs. The rearrangement uses TRBV29-1 and TRBJ2-1, with 8 bases fitting TRBD1. This receptor was taken from a woman under 30 in good health and CMV-seronegative. CDR3 protein: CSVGTGLGDYNEQFF. The CDR3 DNA is TGCAGCGTCGGGACAGGCCTGGGTGATTACAATGAGCAGTTCTTC.